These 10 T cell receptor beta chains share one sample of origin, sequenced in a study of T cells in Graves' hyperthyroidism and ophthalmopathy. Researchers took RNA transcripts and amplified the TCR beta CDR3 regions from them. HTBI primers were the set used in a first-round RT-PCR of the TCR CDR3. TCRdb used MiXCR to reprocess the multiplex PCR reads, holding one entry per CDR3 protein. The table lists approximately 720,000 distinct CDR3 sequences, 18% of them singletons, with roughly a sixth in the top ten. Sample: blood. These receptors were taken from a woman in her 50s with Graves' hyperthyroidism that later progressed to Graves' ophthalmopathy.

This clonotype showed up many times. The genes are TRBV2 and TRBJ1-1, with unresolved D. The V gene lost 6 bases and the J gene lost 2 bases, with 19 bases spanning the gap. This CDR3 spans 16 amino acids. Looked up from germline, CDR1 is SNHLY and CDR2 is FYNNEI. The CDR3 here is CASSFRRTESNTEAFF. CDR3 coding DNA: TGTGCCAGCAGCTTCCGGCGGACGGAAAGTAACACTGAAGCTTTCTTT.

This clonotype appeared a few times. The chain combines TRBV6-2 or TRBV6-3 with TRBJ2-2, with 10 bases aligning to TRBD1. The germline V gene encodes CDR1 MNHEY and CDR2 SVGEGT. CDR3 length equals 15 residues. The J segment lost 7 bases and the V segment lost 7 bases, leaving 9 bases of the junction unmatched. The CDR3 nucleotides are TGTGCCAGCATTAGAAGGGGGACAGGGGACGGGGAGCTGTTTTTT. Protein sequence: CASIRRGTGDGELFF.

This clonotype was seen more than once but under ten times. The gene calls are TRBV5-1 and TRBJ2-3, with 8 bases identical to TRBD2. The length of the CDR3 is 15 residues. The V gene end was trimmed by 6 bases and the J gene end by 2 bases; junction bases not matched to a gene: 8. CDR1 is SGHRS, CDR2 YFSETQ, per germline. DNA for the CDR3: TGCGCCAGCAAACCCAGCGGGGGTTCCACAGATACGCAGTATTTT. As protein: CASKPSGGSTDTQYF.

The CDR3 protein is CASSRTRSTGELFF. DNA of the CDR3: TGTGCCAGCAGTAGGACTAGGAGCACCGGGGAGCTGTTTTTT. This chain links TRBV6-1 with TRBJ2-2; 7 bases agree with TRBD2. The CDR3 length is 14 residues. Trimming removed 5 bases from V and 4 bases from J; junction bases left unmatched: 4. Germline values: CDR1 MNHNS, CDR2 SASEGT.

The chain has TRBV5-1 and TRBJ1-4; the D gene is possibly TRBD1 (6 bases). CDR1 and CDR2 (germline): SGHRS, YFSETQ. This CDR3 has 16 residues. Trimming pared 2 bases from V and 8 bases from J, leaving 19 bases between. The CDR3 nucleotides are TGCGCCAGCAGCTTCGGGACCCAGGGGTTGGAAGAAAAACTGTTTTTT. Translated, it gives CASSFGTQGLEEKLFF.

CDR3 nucleotides: TGCGCCAGCAGCTTGCTCACAGGGGAGTTCAACACCGGGGAGCTGTTTTTT. Amino acids: CASSLLTGEFNTGELFF. The V gene is TRBV5-1, the J gene TRBJ2-2, with 7 bases aligning to TRBD1. The CDR3 spans 17 residues. With 1 base clipped from V and 2 bases from J, the junction kept 8 bases outside the gene matches. From germline, CDR1 is SGHRS and CDR2 YFSETQ.

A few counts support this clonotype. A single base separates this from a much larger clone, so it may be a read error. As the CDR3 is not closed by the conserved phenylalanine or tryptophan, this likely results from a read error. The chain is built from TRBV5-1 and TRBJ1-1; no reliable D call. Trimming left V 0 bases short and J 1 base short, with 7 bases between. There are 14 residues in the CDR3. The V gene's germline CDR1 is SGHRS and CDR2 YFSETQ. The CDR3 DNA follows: TGCGCCAGCAGCTTGGAAACAACGAACACTGAAGCTTTCCTT. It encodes CASSLETTNTEAFL.

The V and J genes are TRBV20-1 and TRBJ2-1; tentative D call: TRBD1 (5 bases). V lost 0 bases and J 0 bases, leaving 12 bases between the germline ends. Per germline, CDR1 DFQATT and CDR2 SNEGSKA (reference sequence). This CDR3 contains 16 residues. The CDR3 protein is CSAREVGQSSYNEQFF. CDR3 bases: TGCAGTGCTAGAGAGGTAGGACAAAGCTCCTACAATGAGCAGTTCTTC.

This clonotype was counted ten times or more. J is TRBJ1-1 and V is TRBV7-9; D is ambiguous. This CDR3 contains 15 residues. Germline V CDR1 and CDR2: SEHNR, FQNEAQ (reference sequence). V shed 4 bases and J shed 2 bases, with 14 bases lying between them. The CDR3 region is CASSSTAGHNTEAFF. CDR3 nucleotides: TGTGCCAGCAGCTCGACCGCCGGGCATAACACTGAAGCTTTCTTT.

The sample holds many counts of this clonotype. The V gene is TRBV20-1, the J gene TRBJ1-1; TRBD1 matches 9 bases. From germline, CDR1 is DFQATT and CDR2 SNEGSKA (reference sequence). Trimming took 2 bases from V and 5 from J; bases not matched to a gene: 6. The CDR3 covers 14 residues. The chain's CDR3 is CSARTRQGGTEAFF. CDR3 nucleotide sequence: TGCAGTGCTAGAACCCGACAGGGGGGGACTGAAGCTTTCTTT.